The entry that follows covers one TCR beta chain sequence. What it recognizes is unknown. PCR used 60 Vbeta primers and 13 Jbeta primers. TCRdb's copy holds only in-frame clones and misses some; the assay was immunoSEQ multiplex PCR. The data contain about 130,000 clones, approximately 80% of them singletons. The data are from a study of cytomegalovirus exposure and HLA in healthy donors. Background on the study: Of the donors genotyped, several hundred in all, about 82% fell in the Caucasian-associated ancestry cluster.

Germline values: CDR1 SEHNR, CDR2 FQNEAQ (reference sequence). V gave up 6 bases and J gave up 5 bases; unmatched junction bases: 11. The CDR3 is made up of 15 amino acids. Study-wide points: Beyond CMV serostatus, there was no information to go on about immune exposure. Earlier analysis found most TCR beta V segments productive about 90% or about 30% of the time. The study carried out a later analysis of TCR beta sequences. It associated some 15,000 of them with specific HLA alleles at a false discovery rate of 0.05.

The chain has TRBV7-9 and TRBJ2-3; 7 nucleotides agree with TRBD2. Input material: PBMCs. The sequence came from a woman younger than 35 in good health and CMV-seropositive. The CDR3 sequence: CASSITSEYGDTQYF. The CDR3 coding sequence is TGTGCCAGCAGTATCACTAGCGAGTATGGAGATACGCAGTATTTT.